Shown below are 17 T cell receptor beta chains from a single sample sequenced in a study of technical replicates of blood from a few donors. Profiled with immunoSEQ multiplex PCR; TCRdb holds only in-frame clones, not every one. The sample lists 75,000 to 95,000 clones, 75% to 90% seen once, with 0.35% to 0.5% in the top ten. Sequenced input: T cells isolated from PBMCs. All receptors derive from a human donor in good health.

The J gene is TRBJ1-1, the V gene TRBV28; a possible D gene is TRBD1 (5 bases). Trimming shortened V by 5 bases and J by 4 bases, and 17 bases separated the two germline ends. Germline-derived CDR1 and CDR2 are MDHEN and SYDVKM. The CDR3 has 15 residues. The CDR3: CASSIPGGGATEAFF. In DNA form, the CDR3 reads TGTGCCAGCAGTATCCCCGGGGGAGGTGCCACTGAAGCTTTCTTT.

V gene TRBV2 combines with J gene TRBJ2-1; TRBD1 aligns across 9 bases. Germline lookup yields CDR1 SNHLY and CDR2 FYNNEI. This CDR3 has 19 amino acids. The ends lost 10 bases at V and 12 bases at J; junction bases unmatched: 31. In DNA form, the CDR3 reads TGTGCCACCTTCCAATTGACCGCAAACACCGGGACAGGGCCCTTCGCGCAGTTCTTC. It specifies CATFQLTANTGTGPFAQFF.

This chain uses TRBV7-9 with TRBJ1-2; a weak D match, TRBD1 (6 bases). Germline V lookup: CDR1 SEHNR, CDR2 FQNEAQ (reference sequence). V lost 5 bases and J lost 6, with 16 bases in between. The CDR3 has 14 residues. CDR3: CASSGYREVDGYTF. The DNA for the CDR3 is TGTGCCAGCAGCGGCTACAGGGAAGTGGATGGCTACACCTTC.

The rearrangement joins TRBV28 to TRBJ2-7; 7 nucleotides align to TRBD1. The CDR3 contains 14 residues. The germline V gene has CDR1 MDHEN and CDR2 SYDVKM. The J segment lost 3 bases and the V segment lost 4 bases, leaving 6 bases of the junction unmatched. This CDR3 reads CASSYGQAYYEQYF. CDR3 nucleotides: TGTGCCAGCAGTTACGGACAGGCTTACTACGAGCAGTACTTC. Full variable domain (remainder filled in from reference TRBV28 and TRBJ2-7): DVKVTQSSRYLVKRTGEKVFLECVQDMDHENMFWYRQDPGLGLRLIYFSYDVKMKEKGDIPEGYSVSREKKERFSLILESASTNQTSMYLCASSYGQAYYEQYFGPGTRLTVT.

The chain links TRBV7-9 to TRBJ2-3; 10 bases are shared with TRBD1. The CDR3 loop spans 15 amino acids. Trimming removed 6 bases from V and 5 bases from J; junction bases left unmatched: 8. Germline V gene lookup returns CDR1 SEHNR and CDR2 FQNEAQ (reference sequence). The CDR3 loop reads CASRIGTGARDTQYF. The DNA for the CDR3 is TGTGCCAGCAGGATCGGGACAGGGGCGAGAGATACGCAGTATTTT.

The chain carries TRBV5-4 and TRBJ2-7; 10 bases map to TRBD1. The CDR3 loop spans 14 amino acids. Losses at the gene ends were 3 bases for V and 6 bases for J; bases not matched to a gene: 6. From germline, CDR1 is SGHNT and CDR2 YYREEE (reference sequence). CDR3 in amino acids: CASSYRDRGTEQYF. CDR3 nucleotides: TGTGCCAGCAGCTACCGGGACAGGGGCACCGAGCAGTACTTC.

CDR3 coding DNA: TGTGCTAGTGGCCCCGGGACTAGCGGGAGGGGAGTTACGTTGGGAAACATTCAGTACTTC. This codes for CASGPGTSGRGVTLGNIQYF. The rearrangement joins TRBV12-5 to TRBJ2-4; 16 nucleotides match TRBD2. Germline CDR1 LGHNT, CDR2 FRNRAP. V gave up 6 bases and J gave up 6 bases; unmatched junction bases: 17. This CDR3 spans 20 amino acids.

V is TRBV27 and J is TRBJ2-7, with 8 bases aligning to TRBD1. The V gene end was trimmed by 4 bases and the J gene end by 2 bases; junction bases not matched to a gene: 4. The length of the CDR3 is 14 residues. Germline V CDR1 and CDR2: MNHEY, SMNVEV (reference sequence). The CDR3 protein is CASSWGTGAYEQYF. The CDR3 DNA is TGTGCCAGCAGTTGGGGGACAGGCGCCTACGAGCAGTACTTC.

This chain uses TRBV27 with TRBJ2-1; D remains ambiguous. CDR3 length: 14 amino acids. Looked up from germline, CDR1 is MNHEY and CDR2 is SMNVEV (reference sequence). The ends were cut back, 5 bases at V and 0 bases at J, with 8 bases in the middle. The CDR3: CASSPISSYNEQFF. CDR3 nucleotide sequence: TGTGCCAGCAGTCCAATTAGCTCCTACAATGAGCAGTTCTTC.

V is TRBV5-4 and J is TRBJ1-2; 7 nucleotides align to TRBD1. This CDR3 comprises 12 residues. V lost 3 bases to trimming and J lost 6 bases; unmatched junction nucleotides: 2. CDR1 SGHNT and CDR2 YYREEE come from the germline V gene (reference sequence). CDR3 protein: CASSSTGNGYTF. CDR3 DNA sequence: TGTGCCAGCAGCTCGACAGGGAATGGCTACACCTTC.

The table lists this clone with a count of one. V gene TRBV19 combines with J gene TRBJ1-2; D is perhaps TRBD1 (5 bases). The V gene's germline CDR1 is LNHDA and CDR2 SQIVND (reference sequence). The CDR3 length is 14 residues. Trimming cost V 9 bases and J 3 bases, with 17 bases left between them. DNA for the CDR3: TGTGCCAGCCATCCCGGCAGGGCCTACTATGGCTACACCTTC. Protein sequence: CASHPGRAYYGYTF.

The chain is built from TRBV6-1 and TRBJ2-1, with TRBD1 matching over 9 bases. This CDR3 has 15 residues. Germline loops: CDR1 MNHNS, CDR2 SASEGT. V trimming: 5 bases; J trimming: 8 bases; junction bases outside the gene matches: 10. In DNA form, the CDR3 reads TGTGCCAGCAGTCTCCGGGACAGGGTCGCCGATGAGCAGTTCTTC. Encoded protein: CASSLRDRVADEQFF.

This clone has more than one count but fewer than ten. This chain uses TRBV10-3 with TRBJ1-2, with D possibly matching TRBD1 (5 bases). CDR3 length equals 13 residues. Trimming cost V 8 bases and J 3 bases, with 13 bases left between them. Germline CDR1 reads ENHRY; CDR2 reads SYGVKD. CDR3 sequence reads: CAIRQPSDYGYTF. The CDR3 DNA is TGTGCCATCCGACAGCCCTCGGACTATGGCTACACCTTC.

Concerning this clone: At one of its ends the junction is not consistent with the germline gene, which may arise from a read error. The chain uses TRBV7-7 and TRBJ2-7; tentative D call: TRBD1 (6 bases). Germline V gene data show CDR1 as SSHAT and CDR2 as FNYEAQ (reference sequence). CDR3 length equals 18 residues. CDR3 region: CASSLGTPLRQFLYEQYF. DNA of the CDR3: TGTGCTAGCAGCTTAGGGACACCTCTTAGACAGTTCTTGTACGAGCAGTACTTC.

The rearrangement uses TRBV5-1 and TRBJ2-1, with D possibly being TRBD1 (5 bases). The CDR3 covers 14 residues. Trimming removed 6 bases from V and 5 bases from J, with 15 bases in between. Germline CDR1 is SGHRS and CDR2 is YFSETQ. CDR3: CASMRLQGNNEQFF. CDR3 coding DNA: TGCGCCAGCATGAGACTTCAGGGAAACAATGAGCAGTTCTTC.

V and J are TRBV5-1 and TRBJ1-5, with TRBD1 matching 9 bases. The CDR3 contains 15 residues. Per germline, CDR1 SGHRS and CDR2 YFSETQ. The V and J ends lost 4 bases and 4 bases, in that order; junction bases with no gene match: 6. The CDR3 DNA sequence: TGCGCCAGCAGCCCCTCGACAGGGGGTAATCAGCCCCAGCATTTT. Its protein is CASSPSTGGNQPQHF.

This chain links TRBV27 with TRBJ1-2; D ambiguous. CDR3 length: 13 amino acids. Per the germline V gene, CDR1 is MNHEY and CDR2 is SMNVEV (reference sequence). The germline V and J ends were trimmed by 2 bases and 6 bases, with 10 bases remaining between them. In DNA, the CDR3 is TGTGCCAGCAGTTTAAGCCAGGATCATGGCTACACCTTC. This encodes CASSLSQDHGYTF.